This is a list of T cell receptor beta chains from one sample in a study of Ad26.COV2.S vaccination and SARS-CoV-2 variants. The protocol was immunoSEQ multiplex PCR, while the TCRdb copy is restricted to in-frame clones and leaves out a portion. The sample shows fewer than 400,000 clones, more than 85% of them seen only once. The specimen comprised peripheral blood, sampled in a trial of Ad26.COV2.S vaccine versus placebo. Receptors originate from a person between 18 and 60 years old who received the Ad26.COV2.S COVID-19 vaccine or a placebo. The conserved cysteine and the conserved F or W are not part of the CDR3 here. Some rows mark clone size as missing; the rest say once, few, many or name a class of expanded clone.

NA TRBJ2-1 TRBV4-1 ASSQELNEQF
NA TRBJ2-7 TRBV7-2 ASRNRTSGFHYEQY
NA TRBJ1-1 TRBV5-1 ASSLVAQNTEAF
NA TRBJ1-1 TRBV11-1 ASSLATQMYEAF
NA TRBJ1-1 TRBV7-2 ASSPEFLRDTEAF
NA TRBJ2-1 TRBV5-1 ASSLVDRVYNEQF
NA TRBJ1-2 TRBV6-5 ASRRGKAGGYT
NA TRBJ2-1 TRBV19 ASSIETAGGPAEQF
NA TRBJ1-1 TRBV9 ASSVGDGTEAF
NA TRBJ1-1 TRBV5-1 ASSRREPGFGVDTEAF
many TRBJ1-1 TRBV7-2 ASRHRGLGTEAF
once TRBJ2-5 TRBV4-3 ASSQDLSTGETQY
NA TRBJ1-2 TRBV10-3 AISWDGQGIYGYT
NA TRBJ2-3 TRBV5-1 ASSLGTSNTDTQY
NA TRBJ1-2 TRBV12-3/TRBV12-4 ASSTSPDGYT
NA TRBJ2-3 TRBV29-1 SVSDRDGTDTQY
NA TRBJ2-7 TRBV30 AWSPPTYEQY
NA TRBJ2-5 TRBV6-2/TRBV6-3 ASSYSGTTKETQY
NA TRBJ2-5 TRBV12-3/TRBV12-4 ASSPLRRETQY
NA TRBJ1-1 TRBV6-1 ASSEAPQGRVNTEAF